A single sample gave rise to the 21 T cell receptor beta chains below, sequenced in a study of early T cells in non-severe SARS-CoV-2 infection. TCRdb reanalysed the 5' RACE reads using MiXCR and keeps one entry per CDR3 protein. The sample has about 48,000 distinct CDR3 sequences, 6% to 8% seen once. What was sequenced was whole blood. The receptor set was obtained from an adult who was a healthcare worker with PCR-confirmed SARS-CoV-2 infection or an uninfected control (not recorded which).

This clonotype was found many times. V and J are TRBV6-6 and TRBJ1-2, with 10 bases aligning to TRBD1. V lost 2 bases to trimming and J lost 8 bases; unmatched junction nucleotides: 11. The CDR3 is 16 residues long. Germline-derived CDR1 and CDR2 are MNHNY and SVGAGI (reference sequence). The DNA for the CDR3 is TGTGCCAGCAGTTACGCCCGACAGGGGGCTAGCGGAGGCTACACCTTC. This sequence encodes CASSYARQGASGGYTF.

V usage is TRBV4-3 and J usage is TRBJ2-2, with 8 positions matching TRBD2. The CDR3 consists of 16 residues. Germline lookup yields CDR1 LGHNA and CDR2 YSLEER. V dropped 2 bases and J dropped 1; count of bases not matched to a gene: 3. CDR3 loop: CASSQYLAGNTGELFF. In DNA form, the CDR3 reads TGCGCCAGCAGCCAATATCTAGCGGGGAACACCGGGGAGCTGTTTTTT.

This clonotype appeared many times. The chain employs TRBV24-1 and TRBJ2-2, with 9 bases that match TRBD2. The J segment lost 6 bases and the V segment lost 10 bases, leaving 5 bases of the junction unmatched. CDR1 is KGHDR, CDR2 SFDVKD, per germline. CDR3 length equals 13 residues. CDR3 in DNA: TGTGCCACTAAGCGGGGGGCATCCGGGGAGCTGTTTTTT. Translating gives CATKRGASGELFF.

This clonotype appeared many times. The chain couples TRBV28 to TRBJ2-3; TRBD1 or TRBD2 may be the D gene (5 bases each). The germline gives CDR1 MDHEN, CDR2 SYDVKM. Trimming removed 4 bases from V and 2 bases from J, with 10 bases in between. The CDR3 runs 14 residues. CDR3 protein: CASSWGPFTDTQYF. Written as DNA, the CDR3 is TGTGCCAGCAGTTGGGGACCATTCACAGATACGCAGTATTTT.

At least ten counts were recorded for this clonotype. The chain couples TRBV6-6 to TRBJ2-1; either TRBD1 or TRBD2 may supply D (5 bases each). From germline, CDR1 is MNHNY and CDR2 SVGAGI (reference sequence). V lost 3 bases and J lost 5, with 8 bases in between. This CDR3 has 13 residues. CDR3 protein: CASSYEGHNEQFF. The CDR3 DNA sequence: TGTGCCAGCAGTTATGAGGGGCACAATGAGCAGTTCTTC.

The genes are TRBV7-9 and TRBJ1-2; D uncertain. Trimming took 7 bases from V and 0 from J, leaving 9 bases between them. In germline, CDR1 is SEHNR, CDR2 FQNEAQ (reference sequence). The CDR3 totals 13 residues. The chain's CDR3 is CASTVEPNYGYTF. The CDR3 DNA sequence: TGTGCCAGCACCGTGGAGCCTAACTATGGCTACACCTTC.

This clonotype was seen ten or more times. The J gene is TRBJ2-2, the V gene TRBV20-1; D not resolved. The length of the CDR3 is 17 residues. V was trimmed by 0 bases and J by 0 bases, leaving 14 bases between them. Germline V gene data show CDR1 as DFQATT and CDR2 as SNEGSKA (reference sequence). The CDR3 region has the DNA TGCAGTGCTAGAGATCACAGACACTCCACGAACACCGGGGAGCTGTTTTTT. As protein: CSARDHRHSTNTGELFF.

This clonotype showed up just a few times. The chain couples TRBV20-1 to TRBJ1-2, with a tentative D call TRBD1 (5 bases). The germline V gene has CDR1 DFQATT and CDR2 SNEGSKA (reference sequence). Trimming took 6 bases from V and 3 from J, leaving 14 bases between them. The CDR3 is made up of 13 amino acids. Here the CDR3 DNA reads TGCAGTGCCCGGGGCAGGAGGGACTATGGCTACACCTTC. This encodes CSARGRRDYGYTF.

The sample holds many counts of this clonotype. The chain joins TRBV6-1 to TRBJ1-4; D remains unclear. The germline V and J ends were trimmed by 1 base and 2 bases, with 14 bases remaining between them. CDR1 and CDR2 (germline): MNHNS, SASEGT. The CDR3 has 17 residues. The CDR3 spells CASSEEGLWWTNEKLFF. The CDR3 coding sequence is TGTGCCAGCAGTGAAGAGGGCCTGTGGTGGACTAATGAAAAACTGTTTTTT.

This clonotype has at least ten counts. The chain joins TRBV28 to TRBJ1-4, with D perhaps TRBD1 (5 bases). Germline assignment: CDR1 MDHEN and CDR2 SYDVKM. The V end was cut by 3 bases, the J end by 6 bases, with 11 bases between. The CDR3 spans 14 residues. CDR3: CASSLRGGDEKLFF. CDR3 sequence (DNA): TGTGCCAGCAGTTTGAGGGGCGGAGATGAAAAACTGTTTTTT.

This clonotype was observed many times. The DNA for the CDR3 is TGTGCCAGTAGTAAACCACCGGGACAGGGGGACTACGAGCAGTACTTC. Translation: CASSKPPGQGDYEQYF. V gene TRBV19 combines with J gene TRBJ2-7; 11 nucleotides align to TRBD1. The CDR3 has 16 residues. Losses at the gene ends were 4 bases for V and 3 bases for J; bases not matched to a gene: 8. CDR1 and CDR2 (germline): LNHDA, SQIVND (reference sequence).

This clonotype came up a few times. The gene calls are TRBV10-1 and TRBJ2-5; TRBD2 matches 7 bases. The CDR3 spans 16 residues. V dropped 2 bases and J dropped 1; count of bases not matched to a gene: 7. The germline V gene encodes CDR1 WNHNN and CDR2 SYGVQD (reference sequence). CDR3 coding DNA: TGCGCCAGCAGTGAGACGACAGCGGGGCGCCAAGAGACCCAGTACTTC. Translated: CASSETTAGRQETQYF.

The sample holds many counts of this clonotype. The rearrangement uses TRBV20-1 and TRBJ1-2; D remains unclear. CDR3 size: 14 residues. Trimming left V 2 bases short and J 3 bases short, with 13 bases between. From germline, CDR1 is DFQATT and CDR2 SNEGSKA (reference sequence). CDR3: CSARQFQGDYGYTF. CDR3 bases: TGCAGTGCTAGACAGTTTCAAGGCGACTATGGCTACACCTTC.

This clonotype was seen repeatedly, ten times or more. V gene TRBV6-5 combines with J gene TRBJ2-2; 10 nucleotides agree with TRBD1. J gave up 2 bases and V 6 bases, and 3 bases lay outside the gene matches. This CDR3 comprises 15 residues. Looked up from germline, CDR1 is MNHEY and CDR2 is SVGAGI. The CDR3 nucleotides are TGTGCCAGCAGGGAGACAGGGGGCAACACCGGGGAGCTGTTTTTT. It encodes CASRETGGNTGELFF.

This clonotype was recorded many times. The chain uses TRBV28 and TRBJ2-1, with TRBD2 matching over 8 bases. CDR1 MDHEN and CDR2 SYDVKM come from the germline V gene. The CDR3 contains 15 residues. V lost 2 bases and J lost 1; bases outside the gene matches: 1. The CDR3 region is CASSLPGGSYNEQFF. CDR3 nucleotide sequence: TGTGCCAGCAGTTTACCGGGGGGGTCCTACAATGAGCAGTTCTTC.

Within the sample, this clonotype is medium-sized. V is TRBV28 and J is TRBJ2-5; D might be TRBD1 or TRBD2, each matching 5 bases. The CDR3 runs to 13 residues. Germline CDR1 is MDHEN and CDR2 is SYDVKM. Trimming left V 0 bases short and J 7 bases short, with 9 bases between. CDR3 sequence (DNA): TGTGCCAGCAGTTTATGGGGGGAGCGGACCCAGTACTTC. This encodes CASSLWGERTQYF.

This clonotype was detected ten times or more. The gene calls are TRBV3-1 and TRBJ1-2, with D perhaps matching TRBD1 (5 bases). Per germline, CDR1 LGHDT and CDR2 YNNKEL (reference sequence). The CDR3 spans 13 residues. V shed 4 bases and J shed 7 bases, with 13 bases lying between them. The chain's CDR3 is CASSPLKGVGYTF. CDR3 DNA: TGTGCCAGCAGCCCCTTAAAAGGGGTTGGCTACACCTTC. Based on the CDR3 plus reference TRBV3-1 and TRBJ1-2, the full variable domain is DTAVSQTPKYLVTQMGNDKSIKCEQNLGHDTMYWYKQDSKKFLKIMFSYNNKELIINETVPNRFSPKSPDKAHLNLHINSLELGDSAVYFCASSPLKGVGYTFGSGTRLTVV.

The rearrangement links TRBV6-2 or TRBV6-3 to TRBJ1-3, with D unclear. There are 17 residues in the CDR3. The V gene's germline CDR1 is MNHEY and CDR2 SVGEGT. Trimming pared 0 bases from V and 3 bases from J, leaving 15 bases between. CDR3 sequence (DNA): TGTGCCAGCAGTTACTCCGGACCGGTCCTTTTTGGAAACACCATATATTTT. Amino acids: CASSYSGPVLFGNTIYF.

This clonotype turned up a few times. The chain carries TRBV14 and TRBJ2-1; 7 bases fit TRBD2. There are 15 residues in the CDR3. V gave up 4 bases and J gave up 5 bases; unmatched junction bases: 8. CDR1 is SGHDN and CDR2 is FVKESK in the germline V gene. The CDR3 loop reads CASSPLRAGDNEQFF. DNA for the CDR3: TGTGCCAGCAGCCCCTTACGCGCGGGGGACAATGAGCAGTTCTTC.

This clonotype was detected a few times. The rearrangement uses TRBV5-5 and TRBJ1-1, with 8 nucleotides matching TRBD1. The ends lost 0 bases at V and 8 bases at J; junction bases unmatched: 9. The CDR3 contains 15 residues. CDR1 and CDR2 from the germline V gene are SGHKS and YYEKEE (reference sequence). In DNA, the CDR3 is TGTGCCAGCAGCTTGGCTTGGCAGGGGGCCTTCGAAGCTTTCTTT. It is translated as CASSLAWQGAFEAFF.

Ten or more counts support this clonotype. The CDR3 is CSARAPPTDTQYF. The CDR3 region has the DNA TGCAGTGCTAGAGCACCTCCCACAGATACGCAGTATTTT. The chain combines TRBV20-1 with TRBJ2-3, with D hard to call. The CDR3 spans 13 residues. V was clipped by 1 base and J by 2 bases, with 7 bases between them. Germline lookup yields CDR1 DFQATT and CDR2 SNEGSKA (reference sequence).